This TCR beta chain was captured by sequencing in a study of T cells in localized non-small cell lung cancer (TCRdb year 2020). Notes on the research overall: The study analyzed T cell repertoires of over 200 early-stage NSCLC patients, comparing tumors and uninvolved tumor-adjacent lungs. The cohort comprised 200 to 300 treatment-naïve NSCLC patients with resected, localized lung tumors. NSCLC patients had a mean age of approximately 70 years, and 120 to 150 were male and nearly 110 female.

For this chain, trimming is 11 bases at the V end and 0 bases at the J end, and the number of junction bases without a gene match is 7. Including the terminal cysteine and phenylalanine, the CDR3 comprises 14 residues. The CDR3 DNA has 42 bases and is translated from base 1. The germline V gene gives CDR1 as MDHEN and CDR2 as SYDVKM. TCR beta CDR3 regions were sequenced from DNA using the immunoSEQ Assay. As for the authors' bioinformatics: T cell density was computed as TCR beta template counts normalized to usable DNA estimated by amplifying housekeeping genes. Using the preseqR package, richness was estimated by extrapolating to 120,000 templates for tissue samples and 400,000 templates for PBMC samples. Clonality was defined by subtracting Pielou's evenness from one. Differential abundance testing on productive amino-acid clonotypes, with a minimum total count of 5 and an alpha of 0.1, was used to identify tissue-enriched TCRs. The Jaccard Index and the Morisita Overlap Index were used to measure how much the repertoires overlapped between compartments. GLIPH clustered TCR beta CDR3s with public tetramer-defined viral CDR3s; viral motifs required at least three viral sequences plus V-gene enrichment. TCRdb stores this immuneACCESS table with in-frame sequences only. Part of the clones is absent; in the studies checked, under half of the shortfall reflects unresolved V genes, and no reason is known for the rest. V and J calls plus clone size are reproduced from that table; the DNA served to infer D and trimming. The sample table records about 36,000 clones; just over 90% of these occur just once. Clones ranked in the top ten supply around 6.9% of the sample.

At diagnosis, tumor, uninvolved tumor-adjacent lung and peripheral blood were collected and then preserved as a mix of FFPE and fresh-frozen material. For TCR repertoire profiling, blood samples were analyzed in the form of peripheral blood mononuclear cells. A remark on this clone: Its antigen remains unidentified. The sample holds no much larger clone one base away, and base qualities are not on file.

The paper's findings and limits, for the study overall: Because the study design was exploratory, TCR variables were selected using unadjusted p-values without false-discovery rate correction. A median of around 50 of the top 100 tumor clones turned up in the paired uninvolved adjacent lung, and approximately 30 of those clones also ranked among the top 100 of that same adjacent lung. Uninvolved tumor-adjacent lung showed the highest T cell clonality, higher than tumor, which suggests more focused antigenic responses in the uninvolved tumor-adjacent lung. Longer overall survival was associated with higher blood T cell density, whereas shorter survival was associated with higher adjacent-lung clonality. Because multi-region tumor sequencing was not done, intratumor heterogeneity could not be ruled out.

This sequence was found in a female donor older than 55 with stage I lung adenocarcinoma. The specimen comprised peripheral blood, sampled before any cancer treatment. The sequence is built from TRBV28 and TRBJ2-7, with 10 middle bases fitting TRBD1. Here the CDR3 is given as CAGGQGGSSYEQYF. Here is the DNA: TGTGCCGGAGGACAGGGGGGTAGCTCCTACGAGCAGTACTTC.